The rows below give T cell receptor beta chains drawn from one sample of a study of blood T cell repertoires in COVID-19. Assay used: immunoSEQ multiplex PCR; TCRdb lists only in-frame clones, some missing. The table shows 250,000 to 350,000 clones, with about 92% occurring only once. The sample was PBMCs or T cells enriched from blood (not recorded which). These receptors were collected from a man in his fifties or sixties who had recovered from COVID-19. The CDR3 runs from the conserved cysteine through the conserved F or W. The D gene is left open where the match is weak. For some rows the clone size is stated as once, few or many, or as a class when expanded; others skip it.

TRBJ1-1	NA	NA	TRBV27	TGTGCCAGCAGTTCATGGGCTGGGCGCACTGAAGCTTTCTTT	CASSSWAGRTEAFF
TRBJ2-3	NA	NA	TRBV5-1	TGCGCCAGCAGCTTGGCCACAGATCGGCAGTATTTT	CASSLATDRQYF
TRBJ2-3	NA	TRBD2	TRBV12-5	TGTGCTAGTGGTTTGGCGAGCGGGGTTAGCACAGATACGCAGTATTTT	CASGLASGVSTDTQYF
TRBJ2-3	NA	TRBD2	TRBV9	TGTGCCAGCAGCGCTAGCGGGAGTCTAGCAGATACGCAGTATTTT	CASSASGSLADTQYF
TRBJ1-1	once	TRBD1	TRBV12-3/TRBV12-4	TGTGCCAGCAGTCCCCACGGACAGGGAATGGCTTTCTTT	CASSPHGQGMAFF
TRBJ1-3	NA	NA	TRBV4-1	TGCGCCAGCAGCCAAGGCGACGGGAGCTCTGGAAACACCATATATTTT	CASSQGDGSSGNTIYF
TRBJ1-3	NA	TRBD1	TRBV5-1	TGCGCCAGCAGAAGAGACAGGGTCTCTGGAAACACCATATATTTT	CASRRDRVSGNTIYF
TRBJ1-2	NA	NA	TRBV7-2	TGTGCCAGCAGCTCCAACAATAACTATGGCTACACCTTC	CASSSNNNYGYTF
TRBJ1-1	NA	NA	TRBV7-3	TGTGCCAGCAGCCCGACACAGGGAATCACTGAAGCTTTCTTT	CASSPTQGITEAFF
TRBJ2-7	NA	NA	TRBV7-9	TGTGCCAGCAGCTCCCAGGGTAACGAGCAGTACTTC	CASSSQGNEQYF
TRBJ2-7	NA	NA	TRBV2	TGTGCCAGCAGTGATGGCCAGTTCTACGAGCAGTACTTC	CASSDGQFYEQYF
TRBJ1-1	NA	NA	TRBV19	TGTGCCAGTAGTATATACGTAGGGGACACTGAAGCTTTCTTT	CASSIYVGDTEAFF
TRBJ1-2	NA	TRBD1	TRBV4-3	TGCGCCAGCAGCCAAGAAAGGACAGGGATCTATGGCTACACCTTC	CASSQERTGIYGYTF
TRBJ2-7	NA	NA	TRBV6-5	TGTGCCAGCAGGGGGGCTACAGGGTCCTACGAGCAGTACTTC	CASRGATGSYEQYF
TRBJ1-1	NA	TRBD1	TRBV30	TGTGCCTGGACAACTTCTGACAGGGGGCAGGCTGAAGCTTTCTTT	CAWTTSDRGQAEAFF
TRBJ1-2	NA	TRBD1	TRBV9	TGTGCCAGCAGCGTAGGGAGAGAGGGGGCGATTTGGGGCTACACCTTC	CASSVGREGAIWGYTF
TRBJ1-5	few	NA	TRBV3-1/TRBV3-2	TGTGCCAGCAGCCAAGACGTGACAGGCCCGCAGCATTTT	CASSQDVTGPQHF
TRBJ1-2	NA	NA	TRBV2	TGTGCCAGCAGTGAACCACTGACGCGGGACGGCTACACCTTC	CASSEPLTRDGYTF
TRBJ1-3	NA	NA	TRBV2	TGTGCCAGCAGTGACGATGTCCTATTCTCTGGAAACACCATATATTTT	CASSDDVLFSGNTIYF
TRBJ2-3	NA	TRBD2	TRBV7-2	TGTGCCAGCAGCTTAGACGGGAGGGATACGCAGTATTTT	CASSLDGRDTQYF
TRBJ2-3	NA	TRBD2	TRBV30	TGTGCCTGGAGTCTAAGCGGGGGCACAGATACGCAGTATTTT	CAWSLSGGTDTQYF
TRBJ2-5	NA	TRBD2	TRBV5-4	TGTGCCAGCAGCCCCCCGGGACTAGGATCAATGGGAGAGACCCAGTACTTC	CASSPPGLGSMGETQYF
TRBJ2-1	NA	NA	TRBV9	TGTGCCAGCAGCGTAGCGCGGCACAATGAGCAGTTCTTC	CASSVARHNEQFF
TRBJ2-7	NA	NA	TRBV4-1	TGCGCCAGCAGCCAACAACCCCCGGGCGGGTACGAGCAGTACTTC	CASSQQPPGGYEQYF
TRBJ2-5	NA	TRBD1	TRBV11-2	TGTGCCAGCAGCAAGGGACAGCAAGAGACCCAGTACTTC	CASSKGQQETQYF
TRBJ2-3	NA	NA	TRBV13	TGTGCCAGCGGTGCCAGGTCGGCTAATACGCAGTATTTT	CASGARSANTQYF
TRBJ1-2	NA	TRBD1	TRBV5-1	TGCGCCAGCAGCTTGGCAGGGACAGGGGGTTGGAATGGCTACACCTTC	CASSLAGTGGWNGYTF
TRBJ1-1	NA	NA	TRBV14	TGTGCCAGCAGCCAAGATGGGTGGGGCGGATTGAGCACTGAAGCTTTCTTT	CASSQDGWGGLSTEAFF
TRBJ1-3	NA	NA	TRBV5-5	TGTGCCAGCAGCTTGGGGACCGGGGGGCTTGGAAACACCATATATTTT	CASSLGTGGLGNTIYF
TRBJ2-1	NA	NA	TRBV7-8	TGTGCCAGCGAAGACAAGAGCTCCTACAATGAGCAGTTCTTC	CASEDKSSYNEQFF
TRBJ1-6	NA	NA	TRBV13	TGTGCCAGCAGCTTGGAGACAGGTTATAATTCACCCCTCCACTTT	CASSLETGYNSPLHF
TRBJ2-2	NA	TRBD1	TRBV3-1/TRBV3-2	TGTGCCAGCAGCCCCCAGACAGGGCTGAACACCGGGGAGCTGTTTTTT	CASSPQTGLNTGELFF
TRBJ1-1	few	NA	TRBV15	TGTGCCACCAGCAGTCCGGGACACCAGAACACTGAAGCTTTCTTT	CATSSPGHQNTEAFF
TRBJ2-1	NA	TRBD1	TRBV25-1	TGTGCCAGCAGTGAACGAGGACAGGGACGGATCAATGAGCAGTTCTTC	CASSERGQGRINEQFF
TRBJ2-1	NA	NA	TRBV12-5	TGTGCTAGTGGTTTGGTAGTAGAACCCAATGAGCAGTTCTTC	CASGLVVEPNEQFF